Detailed here is one T cell receptor (beta chain). The data originate from a study of blood T cell repertoires in COVID-19. CDR3 length: 23 residues. Trimming left V 2 bases short and J 0 bases short, with 32 bases between. Germline CDR1 reads KGHSH; CDR2 reads LQKENI. Some clones are missing from TCRdb's copy, which holds only in-frame ones; the method was immunoSEQ multiplex PCR. Among a few hundred thousand clones, approximately 87% were seen once, and the ten largest hold less than 10%. Material for sequencing was peripheral blood. The sequence was collected from a human donor in a cohort sampled during active COVID-19. The chain employs TRBV18 and TRBJ2-1; weak D call: TRBD2 (6 bases). The CDR3 spells CASSPWRDSVIIEGRSSYNEQFF. The DNA for the CDR3 is TGTGCCAGCTCACCATGGCGGGACTCCGTGATAATTGAGGGTAGGAGCTCCTACAATGAGCAGTTCTTC.